This TCR beta chain was sequenced during a study of cytomegalovirus exposure and HLA in healthy donors. General observations from the study: The investigators catalogued 164 TCR beta chains as cytomegalovirus-associated. In a later analysis, a genetic analysis reported fewer productive-TCR N-insertions in an Asian-associated ancestry cluster than the cohort average. In an earlier analysis, productive rearrangement rates for most beta V segments clustered near 87% or 30%.

The PCR ran on 60 Vbeta and 13 Jbeta primers. TCRdb's table, derived via immunoSEQ multiplex PCR, lists solely in-frame clones and lacks some. The sample contains some 120,000 clones, 8% to 10% of which appear only once. For this clone: Its antigen is not known.

Looked up from germline, CDR1 is LNHNV and CDR2 is YYDKDF (reference sequence). The CDR3 totals 13 residues. The V end was cut by 2 bases, the J end by 11 bases, with 15 bases between. Sequencing was performed on PBMCs. The chain has TRBV15 and TRBJ2-5, with TRBD2 as a possible D gene (7 bases). This TCR came from a man aged 25 to 40 in good health and CMV-seronegative. Here the CDR3 DNA reads TGTGCCACCAGCAGACGCCTAGGGGGGGAGCAGTACTTC. Protein sequence: CATSRRLGGEQYF. Based on the CDR3 plus reference TRBV15 and TRBJ2-5, the full variable domain is DAMVIQNPRYQVTQFGKPVTLSCSQTLNHNVMYWYQQKSSQAPKLLFHYYDKDFNNEADTPDNFQSRRPNTSFCFLDIRSPGLGDTAMYLCATSRRLGGEQYFGPGTRLLVL.